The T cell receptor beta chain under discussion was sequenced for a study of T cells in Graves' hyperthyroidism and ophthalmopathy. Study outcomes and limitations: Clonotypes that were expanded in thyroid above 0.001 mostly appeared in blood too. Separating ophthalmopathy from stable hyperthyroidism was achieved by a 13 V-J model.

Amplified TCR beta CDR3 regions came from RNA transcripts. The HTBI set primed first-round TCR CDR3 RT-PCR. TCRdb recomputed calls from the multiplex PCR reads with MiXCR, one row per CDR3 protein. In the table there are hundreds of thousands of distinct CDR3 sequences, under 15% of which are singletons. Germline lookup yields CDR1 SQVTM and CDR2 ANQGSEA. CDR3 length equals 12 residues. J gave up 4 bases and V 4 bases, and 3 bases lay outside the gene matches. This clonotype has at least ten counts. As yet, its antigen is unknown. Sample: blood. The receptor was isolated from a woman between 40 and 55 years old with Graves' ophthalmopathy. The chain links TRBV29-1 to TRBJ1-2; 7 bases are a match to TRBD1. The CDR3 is CSVAGTAYGYTF. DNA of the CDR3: TGCAGCGTTGCCGGGACAGCCTATGGCTACACCTTC.